These T cell receptor beta chains were read from a single sample in a study of T cells in Graves' hyperthyroidism and ophthalmopathy. A single record per CDR3 protein comes from TCRdb applying MiXCR to the multiplex PCR reads. The sample holds 250,000 to 300,000 distinct CDR3 sequences, 10% to 15% seen once. The sample comprised blood. Every receptor here comes from a young woman with Graves' hyperthyroidism that later progressed to Graves' ophthalmopathy. The CDR3 runs from the conserved cysteine through the conserved F or W. D genes are given only for firm matches. Expanded clones get a size class; other rows say once, few or many, or leave the size out.

clone size: many
D gene: TRBD2
J gene: TRBJ2-2
V gene: TRBV6-2/TRBV6-3
CDR3 DNA: TGTGCCAGCAGTCCCCTTCAGACTAGCGCCTCGAACACCGGGGAGCTGTTTTTT
CDR3 protein: CASSPLQTSASNTGELFF

clone size: many
D gene: TRBD1
J gene: TRBJ1-3
V gene: TRBV7-2
CDR3 DNA: TGTGCCAGCAGCTTGGGACAGGGAGAATGGGACACCATATATTTT
CDR3 protein: CASSLGQGEWDTIYF

clone size: NA
D gene: TRBD2
J gene: TRBJ2-2
V gene: TRBV6-2/TRBV6-3
CDR3 DNA: TGTGCCAGCACCCCGGGGACTAGCGGAAACACCGGGGAGCTGTTTTTT
CDR3 protein: CASTPGTSGNTGELFF

clone size: few
D gene: NA
J gene: TRBJ1-2
V gene: TRBV19
CDR3 DNA: TGTGCCAGTAGTATACACAGCAAGTACACCTTC
CDR3 protein: CASSIHSKYTF

clone size: many
D gene: NA
J gene: TRBJ2-1
V gene: TRBV18
CDR3 DNA: TGTGCCAGCTCACCAAGCCCCTACAATGAGCAGTTCTTC
CDR3 protein: CASSPSPYNEQFF

clone size: few
D gene: NA
J gene: TRBJ1-2
V gene: TRBV7-2
CDR3 DNA: TGTGCCAGCAGCGTTGAGCACGGCGAGAGATACACCTTC
CDR3 protein: CASSVEHGERYTF

clone size: NA
D gene: TRBD1
J gene: TRBJ2-2
V gene: TRBV19
CDR3 DNA: TGTGCCAGTAAAAAATGGGACAGGGGGCGTCGAACCGGGGAGCTGTTTTTT
CDR3 protein: CASKKWDRGRRTGELFF

clone size: many
D gene: TRBD2
J gene: TRBJ2-1
V gene: TRBV7-9
CDR3 DNA: TGTGCCAGCAGCTTACGAGCCAGCGGGAGGTTCAATGAGCAGTTCTTC
CDR3 protein: CASSLRASGRFNEQFF

clone size: many
D gene: TRBD2
J gene: TRBJ2-4
V gene: TRBV20-1
CDR3 DNA: TGCAGTGCTGTTACTAGCGGGGGAGCCAAAAACATTCAGTACTTC
CDR3 protein: CSAVTSGGAKNIQYF

clone size: many
D gene: TRBD2
J gene: TRBJ2-1
V gene: TRBV7-2
CDR3 DNA: TGTGCCAGCAGCTCCCCGGGACTAGCGGGACTTCATGAGCAGTTCTTC
CDR3 protein: CASSSPGLAGLHEQFF

clone size: few
D gene: TRBD2
J gene: TRBJ2-1
V gene: TRBV27
CDR3 DNA: TGTGCCAGCAGTTCGGGGCGGGAGATCTACAATGAGCAGTTCTTC
CDR3 protein: CASSSGREIYNEQFF

clone size: few
D gene: NA
J gene: TRBJ1-3
V gene: TRBV27
CDR3 DNA: TGTGCCAGCAGCCCGGACTTCAACTCTGGAAACACCATATATTTT
CDR3 protein: CASSPDFNSGNTIYF

clone size: many
D gene: NA
J gene: TRBJ1-2
V gene: TRBV11-2
CDR3 DNA: TGTGCCAGCAGCCAACTCGTGCTAGGGGTTTCTGGCTACACCTTC
CDR3 protein: CASSQLVLGVSGYTF

clone size: NA
D gene: NA
J gene: TRBJ2-1
V gene: TRBV6-1
CDR3 DNA: TGTGCCAGCAAGGTTAGCAGACCTCGTAATGAGCAGTTCTTC
CDR3 protein: CASKVSRPRNEQFF

clone size: many
D gene: TRBD2
J gene: TRBJ2-3
V gene: TRBV20-1
CDR3 DNA: TGCAGTGCTAGAGTTTGGCTAGCGGGGAGCACAGATACGCAGTATTTT
CDR3 protein: CSARVWLAGSTDTQYF

clone size: NA
D gene: NA
J gene: TRBJ1-4
V gene: TRBV7-2
CDR3 DNA: TGTGCCAGCAGCCCGCAAAGATGGGGGACTAATGAAAAACTGTTTTTT
CDR3 protein: CASSPQRWGTNEKLFF

clone size: many
D gene: TRBD1
J gene: TRBJ2-2
V gene: TRBV6-2/TRBV6-3
CDR3 DNA: TGTGCCAGCAGTTACAACAGGGGAAGGAACACCGGGGAGCTGTTTTTT
CDR3 protein: CASSYNRGRNTGELFF

clone size: many
D gene: NA
J gene: TRBJ2-1
V gene: TRBV29-1
CDR3 DNA: TGCAGCGTTGAAGATGTGGCGGGAAAGATGAATGAGCAGTTCTTC
CDR3 protein: CSVEDVAGKMNEQFF

clone size: NA
D gene: TRBD2
J gene: TRBJ2-5
V gene: TRBV19
CDR3 DNA: TGTGCCAGTAGTATTATGGGGGGGCAAGAGACCCAGTACTTC
CDR3 protein: CASSIMGGQETQYF

clone size: NA
D gene: TRBD2
J gene: TRBJ2-7
V gene: TRBV19
CDR3 DNA: TGTGCCAGTAGTATAGGGAGCGGCGGGAGGCATCACTCCTACGAGCAGTACTTC
CDR3 protein: CASSIGSGGRHHSYEQYF

clone size: NA
D gene: NA
J gene: TRBJ1-3
V gene: TRBV28
CDR3 DNA: TGTGCCAGCAGGGGCCCCGGAGGAAACACCATATATTTT
CDR3 protein: CASRGPGGNTIYF

clone size: NA
D gene: NA
J gene: TRBJ2-7
V gene: TRBV30
CDR3 DNA: TGTGCCTGGAGTAGGGCGCCTTACGAGCAGTACTTC
CDR3 protein: CAWSRAPYEQYF

clone size: NA
D gene: NA
J gene: TRBJ2-5
V gene: TRBV5-1
CDR3 DNA: TGCGCCAGCAGCTTTGAGTGGGCGTTAGCGGAGACCCAGTACTTC
CDR3 protein: CASSFEWALAETQYF

clone size: NA
D gene: TRBD1
J gene: TRBJ2-7
V gene: TRBV30
CDR3 DNA: TGTGCCTGGAGCCCCGGGACAGGGGTCTACGAGCAGTACTTC
CDR3 protein: CAWSPGTGVYEQYF

clone size: NA
D gene: NA
J gene: TRBJ2-7
V gene: TRBV7-6
CDR3 DNA: TGTGCCAGCAGCTTAAACGCCCCGGACGAGCGGTACTTC
CDR3 protein: CASSLNAPDERYF

clone size: NA
D gene: NA
J gene: TRBJ1-3
V gene: TRBV20-1
CDR3 DNA: TGCAGTGTTAGTCCGGGCCAACTCGCGGGAAACACCATATATTTT
CDR3 protein: CSVSPGQLAGNTIYF

clone size: many
D gene: NA
J gene: TRBJ2-5
V gene: TRBV2
CDR3 DNA: TGTGCCAGCATAACAGAATTGACGGAGACCCAGTACTTC
CDR3 protein: CASITELTETQYF

clone size: few
D gene: NA
J gene: TRBJ2-6
V gene: TRBV19
CDR3 DNA: TGTGCCAGCGCTGAGGGGGGACGCGGGGCCAACGTCCTGACTTTC
CDR3 protein: CASAEGGRGANVLTF

clone size: many
D gene: TRBD2
J gene: TRBJ2-2
V gene: TRBV11-2
CDR3 DNA: TGTGCCAGCAGCTTAGGAGGAGCGGGAGGTGGCACCGGGGAGCTGTTTTTT
CDR3 protein: CASSLGGAGGGTGELFF

clone size: many
D gene: NA
J gene: TRBJ1-1
V gene: TRBV19
CDR3 DNA: TGTGCCATAAGGCCCGGGGAGAACACTGAAGCTTTCTTT
CDR3 protein: CAIRPGENTEAFF

clone size: many
D gene: TRBD2
J gene: TRBJ2-1
V gene: TRBV2
CDR3 DNA: TGTGCCAGCGGAGAGGAACTAGCGGCGGGCGAGCAGTTCTTC
CDR3 protein: CASGEELAAGEQFF

clone size: many
D gene: NA
J gene: TRBJ2-3
V gene: TRBV18
CDR3 DNA: TGTGCCAGCTCTTCCCCGGGCCTCAGCCCCACAGATACGCAGTATTTT
CDR3 protein: CASSSPGLSPTDTQYF

clone size: many
D gene: TRBD1
J gene: TRBJ2-3
V gene: TRBV7-6
CDR3 DNA: TGTGCCAGCAGCTTAGCTGGCGGACAGGGATTAGATACGCAGTATTTT
CDR3 protein: CASSLAGGQGLDTQYF

clone size: many
D gene: TRBD2
J gene: TRBJ2-1
V gene: TRBV18
CDR3 DNA: TGTGCCAGCTCACCCCCGCTAGCGGGCGATTCGCAGTTCTTC
CDR3 protein: CASSPPLAGDSQFF

clone size: many
D gene: NA
J gene: TRBJ1-1
V gene: TRBV28
CDR3 DNA: TGTGCCATCATACAACAGGGATCGAACACTGAAGCTTTCTTT
CDR3 protein: CAIIQQGSNTEAFF